This passage covers 13 T cell receptor beta chains from one sample sequenced in a study of blood T cell repertoires in COVID-19. Profiling relied on immunoSEQ multiplex PCR, and the TCRdb table lists in-frame clones only, not all of them. This sample has under 25,000 clones, with roughly 84% found just once. Sequenced: peripheral blood. These receptors were obtained from an older man with active or convalescent COVID-19.

This chain connects TRBV19 to TRBJ2-1, with 10 positions matching TRBD2. V lost 5 bases and J lost 9; bases outside the gene matches: 10. In germline, CDR1 is LNHDA, CDR2 SQIVND (reference sequence). CDR3 length: 15 residues. DNA for the CDR3: TGTGCCAGTAGTCTGGGACTAGCGAGTTTGGGTGAGCAGTTCTTC. Its translation is CASSLGLASLGEQFF.

Here the CDR3 reads CASSEKAGGYNEQFF. CDR3 sequence (DNA): TGCGCCAGCAGTGAGAAAGCGGGGGGGTACAATGAGCAGTTCTTC. The V and J genes are TRBV10-2 and TRBJ2-1; 10 bases line up with TRBD2. The V gene's germline CDR1 is WSHSY and CDR2 SAAADI. CDR3 length: 15 amino acids. The junction had 2 bases not matched to a gene; V was cut back by 2 bases and J by 4 bases.

The rearrangement joins TRBV4-2 to TRBJ1-1; D might be TRBD1 (6 bases). V was shortened by 4 bases and J by 7 bases, with 16 bases between the two germline ends. CDR3 length equals 14 residues. The germline CDR1 and CDR2 sequences are LGHNA and YNFKEQ. The DNA of the CDR3 is TGTGCCAGCAGCCCAGGCCAGGGGAGTTTTGAAGCTTTCTTT. It encodes CASSPGQGSFEAFF.

The gene calls are TRBV9 and TRBJ2-6; possibly TRBD2 for D (6 bases). The CDR3 totals 19 residues. Trimming cost V 3 bases and J 0 bases, with 19 bases left between them. CDR1 is SGDLS and CDR2 is YYNGEE in the germline V gene. This CDR3 reads CASSEPEWGDLSGANVLTF. In DNA, the CDR3 is TGTGCCAGCAGCGAACCTGAATGGGGGGACCTCTCTGGGGCCAACGTCCTGACTTTC.

This clone was detected once. The J gene is TRBJ2-7, the V gene TRBV29-1; D may be TRBD2 (6 bases). V lost 7 bases and J lost 6, with 13 bases in between. Germline V gene sequence: CDR1 SQVTM, CDR2 ANQGSEA. CDR3 length: 11 residues. As DNA, the CDR3 is TGCAGCGGCAGGAGGGGATCCGAGCAGTACTTC. Protein: CSGRRGSEQYF.

V usage is TRBV29-1 and J usage is TRBJ2-3, with 7 bases that match TRBD2. In germline, CDR1 is SQVTM, CDR2 ANQGSEA. The ends lost 7 bases at V and 4 bases at J; junction bases unmatched: 14. There are 15 residues in the CDR3. CDR3 sequence: CSGSPASGGPDTQYF. CDR3 DNA: TGCAGCGGTTCCCCAGCTAGCGGAGGGCCAGATACGCAGTATTTT.

This clone appeared a single time. This sequence joins TRBV6-5 and TRBJ2-7; possibly TRBD1 for D (7 bases). The V gene lost 6 bases and the J gene lost 7 bases, with 19 bases spanning the gap. Per germline, CDR1 MNHEY and CDR2 SVGAGI. The CDR3 length is 14 residues. CDR3 bases: TGTGCCAGCAGCGGGGGACAGCTACGAAAAGAGCAGTACTTC. The encoded protein is CASSGGQLRKEQYF.

This chain links TRBV20-1 with TRBJ2-1; D not certain. The CDR3 runs 14 residues. Trimming removed 3 bases from V and 0 bases from J, with 9 bases in between. CDR1 is DFQATT, CDR2 SNEGSKA, per germline (reference sequence). The CDR3 nucleotides read TGCAGTGCTAGTCTGTGGAGCTCCTACAATGAGCAGTTCTTC. Translation: CSASLWSSYNEQFF.

V usage is TRBV6-1 and J usage is TRBJ1-2; a weak D match, TRBD1 (6 bases). Germline CDR1 is MNHNS and CDR2 is SASEGT. V was shortened by 0 bases and J by 8 bases, with 19 bases between the two germline ends. The CDR3 covers 16 residues. The CDR3 here is CASSEAGGGQGKGYTF. CDR3 nucleotides: TGTGCCAGCAGTGAAGCGGGGGGGGGCCAGGGTAAGGGCTACACCTTC.

The gene calls are TRBV6-1 and TRBJ1-4; D unclear. V dropped 3 bases and J dropped 4 bases, with 6 bases sitting between them. The CDR3 is 13 amino acids. Germline V gene data show CDR1 as MNHNS and CDR2 as SASEGT. CDR3 in DNA: TGTGCCAGCAGTGACAGGTTTAATGAAAAACTGTTTTTT. The encoded protein is CASSDRFNEKLFF.

V is TRBV10-3 and J is TRBJ2-2, with 9 bases that match TRBD1. Germline values: CDR1 ENHRY, CDR2 SYGVKD. J lost 2 bases, V lost 11 bases, and 21 bases had no gene match. This CDR3 has 19 residues. For the CDR3, the DNA is TGTGCCTCCCGACCGTGGGGACAGGGCCTTCTCTTTAACACCGGGGAGCTGTTTTTT. This sequence encodes CASRPWGQGLLFNTGELFF.

This chain joins TRBV2 and TRBJ1-5; D may be TRBD1 (5 bases). CDR3 length equals 14 residues. CDR1 and CDR2 from the germline V gene are SNHLY and FYNNEI. V was trimmed by 4 bases and J by 11 bases, leaving 18 bases between them. CDR3 bases: TGTGCCAGCAGTGCGCAGGGCCTTAGGGAGGCCCAGCATTTT. Translated, it gives CASSAQGLREAQHF.

The chain couples TRBV30 to TRBJ2-1, with TRBD1 as a possible D gene (6 bases). V was cut by 3 bases and J by 6 bases, with 12 bases left in between. CDR3 size: 13 residues. In germline, CDR1 is GTSNPN, CDR2 SVGIG (reference sequence). CDR3 sequence reads: CAWSTGTTNEQFF. The CDR3 nucleotides are TGTGCCTGGAGCACCGGGACAACCAATGAGCAGTTCTTC.